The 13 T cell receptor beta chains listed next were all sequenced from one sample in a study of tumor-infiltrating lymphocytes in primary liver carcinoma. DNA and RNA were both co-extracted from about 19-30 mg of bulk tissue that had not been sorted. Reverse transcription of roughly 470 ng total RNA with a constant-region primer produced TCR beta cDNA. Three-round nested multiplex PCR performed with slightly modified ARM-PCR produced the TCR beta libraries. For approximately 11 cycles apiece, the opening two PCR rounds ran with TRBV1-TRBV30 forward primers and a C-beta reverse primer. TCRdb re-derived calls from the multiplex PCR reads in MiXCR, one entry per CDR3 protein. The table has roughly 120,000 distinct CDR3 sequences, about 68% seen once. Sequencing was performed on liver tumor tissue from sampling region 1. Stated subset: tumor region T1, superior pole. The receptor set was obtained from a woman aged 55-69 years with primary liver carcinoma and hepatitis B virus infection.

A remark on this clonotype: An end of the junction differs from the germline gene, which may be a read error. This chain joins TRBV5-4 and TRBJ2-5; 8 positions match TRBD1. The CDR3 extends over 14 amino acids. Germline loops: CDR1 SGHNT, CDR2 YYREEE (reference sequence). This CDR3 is CASKATGAQETQYF. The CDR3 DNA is TGTGCCAGCAAAGCGACAGGGGCTCAAGAGACCCAATACTTC.

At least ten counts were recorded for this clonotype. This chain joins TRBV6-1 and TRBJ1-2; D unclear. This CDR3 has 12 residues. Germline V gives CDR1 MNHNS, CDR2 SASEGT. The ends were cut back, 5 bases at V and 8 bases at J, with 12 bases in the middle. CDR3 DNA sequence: TGTGCCAGCAGTAACCGGGCCAGGGGCTACACCTTC. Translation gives CASSNRARGYTF.

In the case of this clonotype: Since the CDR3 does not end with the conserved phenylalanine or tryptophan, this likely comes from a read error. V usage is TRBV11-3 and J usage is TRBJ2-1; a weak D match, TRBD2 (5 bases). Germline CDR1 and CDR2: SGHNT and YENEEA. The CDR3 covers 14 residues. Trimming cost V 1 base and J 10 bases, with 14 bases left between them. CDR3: CASSLGAGGFEQFY. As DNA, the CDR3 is TGTGCCAGCAGCTTAGGCGCTGGAGGATTCGAGCAGTTCTAC.

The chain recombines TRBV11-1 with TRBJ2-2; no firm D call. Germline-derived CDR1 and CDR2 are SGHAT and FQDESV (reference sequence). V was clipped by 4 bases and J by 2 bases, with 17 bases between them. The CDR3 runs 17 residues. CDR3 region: CASSSRPFLVNTGELFF. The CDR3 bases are TGTGCCAGCAGCTCCAGGCCATTCCTGGTTAACACCGGGGAGCTGTTTTTT.

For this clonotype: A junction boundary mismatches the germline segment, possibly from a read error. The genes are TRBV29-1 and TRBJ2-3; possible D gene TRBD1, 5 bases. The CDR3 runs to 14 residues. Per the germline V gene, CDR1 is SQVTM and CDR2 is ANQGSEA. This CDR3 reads CSVLLIRNTGTQYF. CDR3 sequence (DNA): TGCAGCGTTCTCCTGATCCGGAACACAGGTACGCAGTATTTT.

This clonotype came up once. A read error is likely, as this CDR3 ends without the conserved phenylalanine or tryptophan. The CDR3 nucleotides read TGCGCCAGCAACCAAGTTTACTATCAGGGGGGACGCGATGAGCAGTTCTTG. This translates into CASNQVYYQGGRDEQFL. V is TRBV4-1 and J is TRBJ2-1; D possibly corresponds to TRBD1 (7 bases). Germline CDR1 is MGHRA and CDR2 is YSYEKL. The CDR3 length is 17 residues.

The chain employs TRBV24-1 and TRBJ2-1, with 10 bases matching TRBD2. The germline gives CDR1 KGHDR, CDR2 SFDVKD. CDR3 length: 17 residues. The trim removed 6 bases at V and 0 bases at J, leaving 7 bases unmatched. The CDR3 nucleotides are TGTGCCACCAGTAACAGCGGGAGGGCTCGCTCCTACAATGAGCAGTTCTTC. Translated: CATSNSGRARSYNEQFF.

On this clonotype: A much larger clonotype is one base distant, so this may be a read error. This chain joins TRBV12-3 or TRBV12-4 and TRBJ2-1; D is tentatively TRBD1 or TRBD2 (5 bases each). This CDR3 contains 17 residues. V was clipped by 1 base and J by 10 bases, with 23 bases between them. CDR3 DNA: TGTGCCAGCAGTTTAGGGGACGAGGGGATTTGGTCGAAAGAGCAGTTCTTC. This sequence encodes CASSLGDEGIWSKEQFF.

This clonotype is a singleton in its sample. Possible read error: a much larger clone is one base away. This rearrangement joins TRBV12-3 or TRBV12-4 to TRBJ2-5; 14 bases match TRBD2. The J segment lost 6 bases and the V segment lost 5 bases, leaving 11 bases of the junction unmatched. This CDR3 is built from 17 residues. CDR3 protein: CASSLTSGRALMQTQYF. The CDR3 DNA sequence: TGTGCCAGCAGTCTGACTAGCGGGAGGGCCCTCATGCAGACCCAGTACTTC.

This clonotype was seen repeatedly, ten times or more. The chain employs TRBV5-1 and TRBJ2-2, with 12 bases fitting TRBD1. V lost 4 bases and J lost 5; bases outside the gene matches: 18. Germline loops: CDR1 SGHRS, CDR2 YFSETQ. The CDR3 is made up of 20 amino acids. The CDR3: CASSPGAVPGQGAKTGELFF. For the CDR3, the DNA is TGCGCCAGCAGCCCGGGGGCCGTTCCGGGACAGGGGGCCAAGACCGGGGAGCTGTTTTTT.

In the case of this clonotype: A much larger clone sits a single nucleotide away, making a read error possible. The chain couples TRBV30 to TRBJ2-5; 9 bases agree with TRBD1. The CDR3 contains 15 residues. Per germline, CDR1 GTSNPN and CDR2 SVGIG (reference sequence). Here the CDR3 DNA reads TGTGCCTGGAGTTACGCGGGACAGGGAGGGGAGACCCTGTACTTC. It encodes CAWSYAGQGGETLYF.

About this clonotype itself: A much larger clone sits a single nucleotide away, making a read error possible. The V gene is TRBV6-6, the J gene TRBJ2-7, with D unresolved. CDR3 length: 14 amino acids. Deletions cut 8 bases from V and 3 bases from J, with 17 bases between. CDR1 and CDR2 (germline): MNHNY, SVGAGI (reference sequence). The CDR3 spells CASGSPRQFYEQYF. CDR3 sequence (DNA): TGTGCCAGCGGATCCCCTAGGCAATTCTACGAGCAGTACTTC.

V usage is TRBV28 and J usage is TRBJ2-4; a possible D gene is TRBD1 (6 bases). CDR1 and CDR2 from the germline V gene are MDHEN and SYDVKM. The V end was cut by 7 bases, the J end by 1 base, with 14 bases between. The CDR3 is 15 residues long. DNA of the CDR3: TGTGCCAGCATTGTCCAGGGGTCGGCCAAAAACATTCAGTACTTC. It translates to CASIVQGSAKNIQYF.